This T cell receptor (beta chain) was captured by sequencing in a study of identical twins listed by TCRdb under 2016. For the wider study: TCR alpha and beta repertoires from monozygotic twins, unrelated adults of various ages and cord blood were deep-sequenced to test whether fetal clonotypes persist. To rule out contamination, the twin experiments were replicated at different times with different library preparation protocols. General findings and caveats noted by the study authors: The excess sharing between twins in beta out-of-frame sequences was weaker because fewer shared sequences reduced the signal-to-noise ratio. In monozygotic twins, out-of-frame TCR alpha sharing was systematically underestimated by recombination models, although the models agreed with sharing between unrelated individuals. Zero-insertion analyses could be partly confounded by invariant T cells such as MAIT and iNKT, though diverse VJ usage argued against such confounding for most clonotypes. Compared with coincidental sharing between unrelated individuals, an excess of low generation-probability sequences was observed among out-of-frame TCR alpha sequences shared between twins. Fewer insertions were carried by abundant cord blood beta clonotypes; a weaker similar trend was observed in young adult naive repertoires, while no such trend was observed in memory repertoires. Conclusions relied on cross-sectional statistical analysis, since the same donors could not be followed over many years.

Only healthy Caucasian donors were included. The twin cohort comprised three pairs of female monozygotic twins, all aged about 18 to 30 years. CD4+ and CD8+ T cell populations were isolated with positive isolation kits from Invitrogen. This clonotype occurred a few times. No antigen is known for it. No much larger clonotype is one base removed from it; base qualities were not supplied. Library generation was performed with 5' RACE. The sample was run on an Illumina HiSeq 2000. A universal primer binding site was added through template switching, and the final cDNA carried a unique molecular identifier so that TCR cDNA molecules could be counted accurately. First-strand cDNA for TCR alpha and beta chains was synthesized from specific primers in the conserved constant-segment region. To control for contamination, every cDNA library carried two barcodes: a SMART-Mk sample barcode plus Illumina barcodes. TruSeq adapter sequences along with Illumina sample barcodes were introduced in two successive PCR steps. The Illumina HiSeq platform was used with custom primers to sequence TCR alpha and beta cDNA libraries. Processing in the source paper ran as follows. MiGEC was used to process raw reads and extract unique molecular identifiers, and MiXCR was used to find CDR3 positions. Recombination models were inferred per individual with the repgenHMM and IGoR tools using an EM algorithm. The tcR package in R was used for shared clonotype analysis, with sharing normalized by the product of cloneset sizes. To study raw recombination free of thymic and clonal selection effects, out-of-frame nonproductive sequences were analyzed. The public reads were quality trimmed at Q25 with fastp and then assembled into clones with MiXCR by TCRdb, keeping productive beta chains. Identical CDR3 protein sequences are pooled into one entry, listed with their most common genes and DNA. What appears here as the V and J calls and clone size reflects TCRdb's work, not the paper's. For this sample the table gives 450,000 or so distinct CDR3 sequences, of which approximately 15% were detected only once. The top ten clonotypes cover 0.5% to 0.65% of the sample.

The germline V gene (reference sequence) provides CDR1 LGHDT and CDR2 YNNKEL. Deletion took 1 base off V and 0 bases off J, with a span of 7 bases between the germline ends. Inclusive of the bounding cysteine and phenylalanine, the CDR3 is 15 residues long. CDR3 DNA is the only sequence kept; it has 45 bases, read in frame from the first base. The same data also contributed to another study, on yellow fever vaccine responses in identical twins. Per the second study: According to the authors, in identical twins the way T cells responded to vaccination appeared partly convergent and partly personalized. Focusing on identical twins, the study followed the T cell clones that responded to the vaccine, and did so with precision.

The TCR originated in a woman aged 18-30 years in good health. The chain is made from TRBV3-1 and TRBJ1-5; the D gene remains uncertain. Sequences were obtained from CD4+ T cells sorted from blood. The CDR3 loop reads CASSQGRNSNQPQHF. The bases read TGTGCCAGCAGCCAAGGCAGGAATAGCAATCAGCCCCAGCATTTT.